These 10 T cell receptor beta chains share one sample of origin, sequenced in a study of T cell repertoires in cytomegalovirus infection. TCRdb passed the reads through MiXCR, listing each CDR3 protein once. This sample yields roughly 800,000 distinct CDR3 sequences, of which 25% to 30% are seen a single time; over 10% belongs to the top ten. Antigens for these TCRs are unknown. Source: cultured CD8+ T cells from PBMCs, taken from culture after CMV antigen stimulation. These receptors all come from a human donor in good health (CMV status not recorded). Some clones in this sample may be carry-over from other donors' samples.

In this sample, this clonotype turned up many times. This rearrangement joins TRBV11-2 to TRBJ1-1, with 10 nucleotides matching TRBD1. CDR1 and CDR2 from the germline V gene are SGHAT and FQNNGV. Losses at the gene ends were 4 bases for V and 4 bases for J; bases not matched to a gene: 3. CDR3 length: 14 residues. The CDR3 nucleotides read TGTGCCAGCAGCTCTTGGACAGGGGGCACTGAAGCTTTCTTT. This encodes CASSSWTGGTEAFF.

For this clonotype: A read error may produce the germline difference seen at one junction end. The chain couples TRBV4-1 to TRBJ1-1, with D possibly TRBD1 on 6 matching bases. CDR1 is MGHRA and CDR2 is YSYEKL in the germline V gene. This CDR3 comprises 16 residues. The CDR3 loop reads CDSSQVVGASGTEAFF. In DNA, the CDR3 is TGCGACAGCAGCCAAGTAGTGGGGGCATCTGGTACTGAAGCTTTCTTT.

V is TRBV6-1 and J is TRBJ2-2; D ambiguous. CDR3 length equals 16 residues. In germline, CDR1 is MNHNS, CDR2 SASEGT. V was trimmed by 0 bases and J by 1 base, leaving 9 bases between them. CDR3 nucleotides: TGTGCCAGCAGTGAAGCGATTTGGGGGAACACCGGGGAGCTGTTTTTT. It codes for CASSEAIWGNTGELFF.

This clonotype was seen a few times. The chain recombines TRBV9 with TRBJ2-1; 9 bases align to TRBD2. The length of the CDR3 is 15 residues. In germline, CDR1 is SGDLS, CDR2 YYNGEE. With V trimmed by 5 bases and J by 3 bases, 6 bases remained unmatched. CDR3 sequence reads: CASSESGGNYNEQFF. CDR3 DNA sequence: TGTGCCAGCAGTGAAAGCGGGGGGAACTACAATGAGCAGTTCTTC.

CDR3 in DNA: TGTGCCAGCAGCCGAAGGACTAGCGTATACACAGATACGCAGTATTTT. This encodes CASSRRTSVYTDTQYF. This chain uses TRBV7-2 with TRBJ2-3; 9 bases align to TRBD2. V dropped 5 bases and J dropped 2; count of bases not matched to a gene: 8. The CDR3 extends over 16 amino acids. Per germline, CDR1 SGHTA and CDR2 FQGNSA.

V is TRBV12-3 or TRBV12-4 and J is TRBJ2-1, with TRBD2 identical over 10 bases. V was pared by 3 bases and J by 3 bases, with 8 bases of the junction left unmatched. This CDR3 spans 17 amino acids. The CDR3 reads CASSLAPGLAVYNEQFF. The CDR3 nucleotides are TGTGCCAGCAGTTTGGCGCCCGGACTAGCGGTCTACAATGAGCAGTTCTTC.

The table lists this clonotype with a few counts. The chain employs TRBV5-4 and TRBJ1-2, with D perhaps TRBD1 (5 bases). From germline, CDR1 is SGHNT and CDR2 YYREEE (reference sequence). V was cut by 4 bases and J by 5 bases, with 15 bases left in between. The CDR3 contains 14 residues. The CDR3 here is CASSPGTSGYGYTF. For the CDR3, the DNA is TGTGCCAGCAGCCCAGGGACCTCGGGATATGGCTACACCTTC.

A few counts support this clonotype. The chain is built from TRBV15 and TRBJ1-5; 7 bases fit TRBD1. CDR1 is LNHNV, CDR2 YYDKDF, per germline (reference sequence). This CDR3 is built from 11 residues. After removal of 3 bases from V and 12 bases from J, the junction contained 2 bases not matched to a gene. The CDR3 reads CATSSDRVQHF. CDR3 DNA: TGTGCCACCAGCAGTGACAGGGTCCAGCATTTT.

In this sample, this clonotype turned up once. The V call is TRBV20-1, the J call TRBJ1-2; 8 bases map to TRBD1. Germline assignment: CDR1 DFQATT and CDR2 SNEGSKA (reference sequence). This CDR3 is built from 15 residues. Unmatched junction bases numbered 10, after V lost 3 bases and J lost 4 bases. CDR3 loop: CSARSIGTGIYGYTF. CDR3 bases: TGCAGTGCTAGGAGTATCGGGACAGGCATCTATGGCTACACCTTC.

V usage is TRBV9 and J usage is TRBJ2-6, with unresolved D. Per germline, CDR1 SGDLS and CDR2 YYNGEE. The ends were cut back, 0 bases at V and 0 bases at J, with 7 bases in the middle. The CDR3 extends over 16 amino acids. CDR3 region: CASSVDRASGANVLTF. CDR3 nucleotides: TGTGCCAGCAGCGTAGACAGAGCCTCTGGGGCCAACGTCCTGACTTTC.